This T cell receptor beta chain was profiled in a study of T cell responses to AZD1222 COVID-19 vaccine (dated by TCRdb to the early 2020s). About the study as a whole: AZD1222 recipients with second doses at about 4 weeks or about 12 weeks were pooled, because spike-specific TCR depth and breadth did not differ between schedules. Trial participants were enrolled by age into subgroups of 18-55, 56-69 and 70-plus years, and 148, 28 and 57 TCR-sequenced participants, respectively, were included in these subgroups. A total of under 250 trial participants underwent TCR sequencing, of whom roughly 210 had received two doses of AZD1222 and approximately 26 had received two doses of the MenACWY control vaccine. Results and caveats for the whole study, not just this receptor: The vaccine-associated CD4 TCRs covered the entire spike protein, and the dominant responses fell in regions 160-218 and 743-854. Conclusions about previously exposed vaccinees are limited, since just 5 to 7 AZD1222 recipients were seropositive for SARS-CoV-2 at baseline. The 56-69-year group was small, and its depth increase did not reach significance, likely because of low power. No day 14 peak-response samples were available, so repertoires were characterized only after the peak T cell response. After two AZD1222 doses, both the breadth and the depth of spike-specific TCRs were significantly higher than at day 0 and than in MenACWY recipients. Reportedly, almost half of the unique spike-specific TCRs recognized epitopes lying outside the regions that are mutated in the B.1.351 and B.1.1.7 variants. Most participants were white British and females outnumbered males, and the authors suggested that clonal diversity may have been underestimated.

The intended sense of this specimen's time point label: baseline before first vaccination. Samples from vaccinated people were obtained from the UK trials COV001 and COV002, which included a single-blind randomized controlled phase 2/3 trial of AZD1222 (ChAdOx1 nCoV-19) in healthy adults. Trial participant PBMC samples were collected at day 0 and day 28 after the second dose for TCRbeta chain sequencing. The CDR3 regions of human TCRbeta chains were subjected to immunosequencing. Concerning the study's data processing: TCRs in the repertoires were compared against a reference library of SARS-CoV-2-specific TCRs that had been generated with the MIRA antigen-specificity platform. Breadth was defined as the fraction of unique TCRs that were SARS-CoV-2-associated. Depth was defined as the fraction of total T cells that were SARS-CoV-2-associated. Each spike-specific TCR was assigned to its reactive spike region and to a CD4 or CD8 class using the MIRA data. Log10-transformed breadth and depth values were compared by one-way ANOVA with Sidak's multiple comparisons tests. The source is immuneACCESS, and TCRdb retained only in-frame sequences with V and J called. Part of the clones is not carried over; for the studies checked, unresolved V genes explain less than half of this, and the remainder is unexplained. Clone size and V and J calls were adopted from that table, with D and trimming inferred from the DNA. The sample data list about 140,000 clones, and more than 85% of these were observed just once. 2.5% to 4% of the sample comes from the top ten.

The junction carries 11 bases between V and J, which are trimmed by 5 bases and 0 bases respectively. From cysteine to phenylalanine, the CDR3 is 15 amino acids long. Just CDR3 DNA is preserved here, 45 bases in frame from base 1. According to the germline V gene, CDR1 reads SGHTA and CDR2 reads FQGNSA. Points on this clone: No antigen is known for it. Base qualities are not at hand, and no much larger clone is one base apart.

This chain joins TRBV7-2 to TRBJ1-5, with the D gene not clear enough to name. Sample: peripheral blood, taken on day 0 of AZD1222 vaccination. The clonotype comes from an adult in good health. This receptor carries the CDR3 CASSHETASNQPQHF. Here is the DNA: TGTGCCAGCAGCCACGAGACGGCTAGCAATCAGCCCCAGCATTTT.